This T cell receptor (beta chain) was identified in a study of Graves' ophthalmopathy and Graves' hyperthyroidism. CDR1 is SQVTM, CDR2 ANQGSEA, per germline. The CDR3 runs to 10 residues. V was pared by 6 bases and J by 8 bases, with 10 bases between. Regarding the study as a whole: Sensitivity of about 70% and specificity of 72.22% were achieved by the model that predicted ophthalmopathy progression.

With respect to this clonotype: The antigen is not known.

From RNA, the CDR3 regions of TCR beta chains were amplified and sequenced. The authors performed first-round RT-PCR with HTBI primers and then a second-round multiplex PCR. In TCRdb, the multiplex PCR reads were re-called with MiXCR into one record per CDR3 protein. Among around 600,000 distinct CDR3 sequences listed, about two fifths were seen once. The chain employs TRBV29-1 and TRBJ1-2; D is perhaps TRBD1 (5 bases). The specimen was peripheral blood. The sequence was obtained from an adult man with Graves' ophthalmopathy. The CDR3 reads CSVAPGGYTF. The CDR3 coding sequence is TGCAGCGTCGCGCCAGGGGGCTACACCTTC.